The 9 T cell receptor beta chains below all came from one sample that was sequenced in a study of cytomegalovirus exposure and HLA in healthy donors. The PCR was carried out with 60 Vbeta primers and 13 Jbeta primers. Sequencing was performed with immunoSEQ multiplex PCR; in TCRdb, only in-frame clones are kept and a portion is missing. The repertoire holds 140,000 to 150,000 clones, with roughly three quarters as singletons. Sequencing input: PBMCs. All receptors come from a man aged 55 to 70 in good health and CMV-seronegative.

This chain joins TRBV27 and TRBJ1-1, with D unclear. The CDR3 is 14 amino acids. V lost 6 bases and J 7 bases, leaving 18 bases between the germline ends. Germline CDR1 MNHEY, CDR2 SMNVEV (reference sequence). CDR3 nucleotide sequence: TGTGCCAGCAGACATGACATCCAGGAAGTTGAAGCTTTCTTT. This codes for CASRHDIQEVEAFF.

This clone was recorded once. The chain carries TRBV30 and TRBJ2-7; 9 bases are shared with TRBD1. Germline CDR1 is GTSNPN and CDR2 is SVGIG (reference sequence). This CDR3 region has 15 residues. With V trimmed by 2 bases and J by 2 bases, 7 bases remained unmatched. The CDR3 sequence is CAWSPGQGIPYEQYF. Written as DNA, the CDR3 is TGTGCCTGGAGTCCGGGACAGGGTATTCCCTACGAGCAGTACTTC.

This clone has only one observation. The CDR3 DNA is TGTGCCAGCAGAATGCAGGGGACCCACACTGAAGCTTTCTTT. This sequence encodes CASRMQGTHTEAFF. V is TRBV27 and J is TRBJ1-1; D perhaps matches TRBD1 (6 bases). Trimming pared 6 bases from V and 3 bases from J, leaving 14 bases between. Germline V gene lookup returns CDR1 MNHEY and CDR2 SMNVEV (reference sequence). The CDR3 consists of 14 residues.

The rearrangement uses TRBV7-7 and TRBJ2-3, with D possibly matching TRBD2 (6 bases). CDR1 is SSHAT, CDR2 FNYEAQ, per germline (reference sequence). The V and J ends lost 1 base and 0 bases respectively, with 20 bases between them. This CDR3 is built from 19 residues. In DNA, the CDR3 is TGTGCCAGCAGCTTAGTCCCCCCACGGGACTTCCCTAGCACAGATACGCAGTATTTT. It codes for CASSLVPPRDFPSTDTQYF.

The chain recombines TRBV29-1 with TRBJ2-1; 12 bases line up with TRBD2. The CDR3 is made up of 14 amino acids. V shed 5 bases, J shed 7 bases, and the junction held 6 bases outside the gene matches. Looked up from germline, CDR1 is SQVTM and CDR2 is ANQGSEA. Here the CDR3 DNA reads TGCAGCGTTATGACTAGCGGGAGCTCGAATGAGCAGTTCTTC. Protein: CSVMTSGSSNEQFF.

The rearrangement joins TRBV4-2 to TRBJ2-7, with 8 bases that match TRBD2. This CDR3 comprises 15 residues. Germline trimming cut 2 bases from V and 4 bases from J; bases unmatched to any gene: 7. Per the germline V gene, CDR1 is LGHNA and CDR2 is YNFKEQ. CDR3: CASSQPGLDSYEQYF. For the CDR3, the DNA is TGTGCCAGCAGCCAACCGGGACTAGACTCTTACGAGCAGTACTTC.

In its sample, this clone was seen once. The chain links TRBV6-1 to TRBJ1-4, with 7 bases matching TRBD1. This CDR3 is 16 amino acids long. Germline assignment: CDR1 MNHNS and CDR2 SASEGT. The trim removed 3 bases at V and 8 bases at J, leaving 12 bases unmatched. As DNA, the CDR3 is TGTGCCAGCAGTGAGCCTCGGACAGGAGGGGGGGAAAAACTGTTTTTT. Its protein product is CASSEPRTGGGEKLFF.

This sequence joins TRBV5-1 and TRBJ1-3; D is ambiguous. This CDR3 contains 15 residues. Germline V gene sequence: CDR1 SGHRS, CDR2 YFSETQ. V lost 0 bases and J 1 base, leaving 8 bases between the germline ends. In nucleotides, the CDR3 is TGCGCCAGCAGCTTGGCCACCGGGTCTGGAAACACCATATATTTT. It encodes CASSLATGSGNTIYF.

This sequence joins TRBV19 and TRBJ2-5; 8 nucleotides match TRBD1. In germline, CDR1 is LNHDA, CDR2 SQIVND (reference sequence). Trimming cost V 4 bases and J 9 bases; bases outside gene matches: 16. CDR3 length: 16 residues. The CDR3 reads CASSTGFGQGGMAQYF. CDR3 DNA sequence: TGTGCCAGTAGTACCGGTTTCGGACAGGGTGGTATGGCCCAGTACTTC.